These T cell receptor beta chains were read from a single sample in a study of Graves' ophthalmopathy and Graves' hyperthyroidism. MiXCR, run by TCRdb on the multiplex PCR reads, gives a single entry per CDR3 protein. The data contain about 740,000 distinct CDR3 sequences, 40% of them singletons. Sequencing used peripheral blood. The receptors originated from an adult man with Graves' ophthalmopathy. Each CDR3 is given with its conserved first and last residue. Each record gives: clone size, J gene, V gene, D gene, CDR3 protein, CDR3 DNA. The D gene is left open where the match is weak. A clone size is listed for some rows: how often the clone was seen (once, few, many), or a class if it is expanded.

clone_size: many; j_call: TRBJ1-2; v_call: TRBV24-1; d_call: -; cdr3_aa: CATSPTGDLRYGYTF; cdr3_nt: TGTGCCACCAGTCCTACCGGGGATCTACGCTATGGCTACACCTTC
clone_size: -; j_call: TRBJ2-5; v_call: TRBV11-1; d_call: TRBD2; cdr3_aa: CASSPPSGGIQETQYF; cdr3_nt: TGTGCCAGCTCACCACCCTCCGGGGGGATCCAAGAGACCCAGTACTTC
clone_size: few; j_call: TRBJ1-2; v_call: TRBV6-1; d_call: TRBD1; cdr3_aa: CASSRTGWGNYGYTF; cdr3_nt: TGTGCCAGCAGCCGGACAGGGTGGGGGAACTATGGCTACACCTTC
clone_size: -; j_call: TRBJ2-6; v_call: TRBV14; d_call: TRBD1; cdr3_aa: CASSQEWGTAGTGVDGANVLTF; cdr3_nt: TGTGCCAGCAGCCAAGAATGGGGAACTGCCGGGACAGGGGTGGATGGGGCCAACGTCCTGACTTTC
clone_size: -; j_call: TRBJ1-1; v_call: TRBV19; d_call: -; cdr3_aa: CASSSPNTGQGTEAFF; cdr3_nt: TGTGCCAGTAGTTCCCCGAATACGGGGCAGGGCACTGAAGCTTTCTTT
clone_size: many; j_call: TRBJ1-2; v_call: TRBV10-3; d_call: TRBD1; cdr3_aa: CAISSSGQGAVYGYTF; cdr3_nt: TGTGCCATCAGCTCCTCAGGGCAGGGGGCAGTCTATGGCTACACCTTC
clone_size: -; j_call: TRBJ2-5; v_call: TRBV12-3/TRBV12-4; d_call: -; cdr3_aa: CASSSDLGGETQYF; cdr3_nt: TGTGCCAGCAGTTCTGACCTTGGGGGGGAGACCCAGTACTTC
clone_size: -; j_call: TRBJ1-5; v_call: TRBV5-8; d_call: -; cdr3_aa: CASSLLGRAYQCQHF; cdr3_nt: TGTGCCAGCAGCTTGTTGGGCAGGGCGTATCAGTGCCAGCATTTT
clone_size: many; j_call: TRBJ1-2; v_call: TRBV19; d_call: TRBD1; cdr3_aa: CASSAGTGKAYGYTF; cdr3_nt: TGTGCCAGTAGTGCCGGGACAGGGAAAGCGTATGGCTACACCTTC
clone_size: -; j_call: TRBJ1-4; v_call: TRBV29-1; d_call: -; cdr3_aa: CSGWTTNEKLFF; cdr3_nt: TGCAGCGGATGGACGACTAATGAAAAACTGTTTTTT
clone_size: few; j_call: TRBJ1-4; v_call: TRBV7-2; d_call: TRBD1; cdr3_aa: CASSLGPTGGGEKLFF; cdr3_nt: TGTGCCAGCAGCTTAGGGCCGACAGGGGGCGGCGAAAAACTGTTTTTT
clone_size: -; j_call: TRBJ1-1; v_call: TRBV13; d_call: TRBD1; cdr3_aa: CASTKGTANTEAFF; cdr3_nt: TGTGCCAGCACCAAGGGGACAGCGAACACTGAAGCTTTCTTT
clone_size: -; j_call: TRBJ1-1; v_call: TRBV7-9; d_call: -; cdr3_aa: CATSLRQSLNTEAFF; cdr3_nt: TGTGCCACCAGCCTTAGACAGTCCCTGAACACTGAAGCTTTCTTT
clone_size: once; j_call: TRBJ1-6; v_call: TRBV29-1; d_call: -; cdr3_aa: CSVAVGTWNSPLHF; cdr3_nt: TGCAGCGTTGCAGTCGGGACGTGGAATTCACCCCTCCACTTT
clone_size: -; j_call: TRBJ1-2; v_call: TRBV25-1; d_call: TRBD1; cdr3_aa: CASSQDRDGTEEDNYGYTF; cdr3_nt: TGCGCCAGCAGCCAAGATCGAGATGGGACAGAAGAGGATAACTATGGCTACACCTTC
clone_size: -; j_call: TRBJ2-5; v_call: TRBV25-1; d_call: -; cdr3_aa: CASSRVKETQYF; cdr3_nt: TGTGCCAGCAGCCGGGTGAAAGAGACCCAGTACTTC
clone_size: many; j_call: TRBJ1-2; v_call: TRBV7-9; d_call: -; cdr3_aa: CASSLGQGTYGYTF; cdr3_nt: TGTGCCAGCAGCTTAGGTCAGGGAACCTATGGCTACACCTTC
clone_size: many; j_call: TRBJ2-7; v_call: TRBV29-1; d_call: -; cdr3_aa: CSVTRDTYYEQYF; cdr3_nt: TGCAGCGTCACCCGGGACACATACTACGAGCAGTACTTC
clone_size: -; j_call: TRBJ2-5; v_call: TRBV12-3/TRBV12-4; d_call: -; cdr3_aa: CASSLPGAIETQYF; cdr3_nt: TGTGCCAGCAGTCTACCGGGGGCCATTGAGACCCAGTACTTC
clone_size: many; j_call: TRBJ2-7; v_call: TRBV20-1; d_call: -; cdr3_aa: CSARGSQGTTWEQYF; cdr3_nt: TGCAGTGCTAGGGGTTCGCAGGGCACTACGTGGGAGCAGTACTTC
clone_size: -; j_call: TRBJ1-1; v_call: TRBV9; d_call: -; cdr3_aa: CASSPTRVPNTEAFF; cdr3_nt: TGTGCCAGCAGCCCTACTCGTGTGCCGAACACTGAAGCTTTCTTT
clone_size: few; j_call: TRBJ1-4; v_call: TRBV12-3/TRBV12-4; d_call: TRBD1; cdr3_aa: CASSFDRGSGKLFF; cdr3_nt: TGTGCCAGCAGTTTCGACAGGGGGTCTGGAAAACTGTTTTTT
clone_size: -; j_call: TRBJ1-5; v_call: TRBV19; d_call: -; cdr3_aa: CASSRIYSNQPQHF; cdr3_nt: TGTGCCAGTAGTAGGATTTATAGCAATCAGCCCCAGCATTTT
clone_size: many; j_call: TRBJ2-7; v_call: TRBV7-6; d_call: TRBD1; cdr3_aa: CASSDAGQGYEQYF; cdr3_nt: TGTGCCAGCAGCGACGCGGGACAGGGCTACGAGCAGTACTTC
clone_size: -; j_call: TRBJ1-5; v_call: TRBV24-1; d_call: -; cdr3_aa: CASSDVGFSNQPQHF; cdr3_nt: TGTGCCAGCAGTGACGTGGGATTTAGCAATCAGCCCCAGCATTTT
clone_size: many; j_call: TRBJ1-2; v_call: TRBV15; d_call: TRBD1; cdr3_aa: CATSRDTGEGGYTF; cdr3_nt: TGTGCCACCAGCAGGGACACAGGGGAAGGTGGCTACACCTTC
clone_size: many; j_call: TRBJ1-1; v_call: TRBV20-1; d_call: -; cdr3_aa: CSARDAGQIEAFF; cdr3_nt: TGCAGTGCTAGAGATGCCGGACAGATTGAAGCTTTCTTT
clone_size: many; j_call: TRBJ1-4; v_call: TRBV9; d_call: -; cdr3_aa: CASSRSGSPNEKLFF; cdr3_nt: TGTGCCAGCAGCCGGTCAGGGTCGCCTAATGAAAAACTGTTTTTT
clone_size: -; j_call: TRBJ1-2; v_call: TRBV29-1; d_call: -; cdr3_aa: CSAGQGHGGYTF; cdr3_nt: TGCAGCGCCGGCCAGGGACACGGTGGCTACACCTTC
clone_size: -; j_call: TRBJ1-3; v_call: TRBV29-1; d_call: TRBD1; cdr3_aa: CSVAGTGGSGNTIYF; cdr3_nt: TGCAGCGTCGCCGGGACAGGGGGCTCTGGAAACACCATATATTTT
clone_size: many; j_call: TRBJ1-3; v_call: TRBV15; d_call: -; cdr3_aa: CATSRERTLSGNTIYF; cdr3_nt: TGTGCCACCAGCAGAGAGCGGACCCTCTCTGGAAACACCATATATTTT
clone_size: few; j_call: TRBJ1-2; v_call: TRBV10-3; d_call: TRBD1; cdr3_aa: CASSPTGTGEGYTF; cdr3_nt: TGTGCCAGCAGTCCGACCGGGACAGGGGAAGGCTACACCTTC
clone_size: many; j_call: TRBJ1-2; v_call: TRBV29-1; d_call: TRBD1; cdr3_aa: CSVLGQDRYTF; cdr3_nt: TGCAGCGTTCTTGGACAGGACCGCTACACCTTC
clone_size: many; j_call: TRBJ2-5; v_call: TRBV29-1; d_call: -; cdr3_aa: CSVEIRGGWETQYF; cdr3_nt: TGCAGCGTTGAAATTAGAGGTGGTTGGGAGACCCAGTACTTC
clone_size: -; j_call: TRBJ1-5; v_call: TRBV24-1; d_call: -; cdr3_aa: CASSYWDGRNQPQHF; cdr3_nt: TGTGCCAGCAGTTACTGGGACGGGCGCAATCAGCCCCAGCATTTT
clone_size: many; j_call: TRBJ1-1; v_call: TRBV10-3; d_call: -; cdr3_aa: CASRGGILTNTEAFF; cdr3_nt: TGTGCCAGCCGCGGTGGAATCCTTACGAACACTGAAGCTTTCTTT
clone_size: many; j_call: TRBJ2-2; v_call: TRBV10-3; d_call: -; cdr3_aa: CAISERPKEELFF; cdr3_nt: TGTGCCATCAGTGAGCGGCCAAAGGAGGAGCTGTTTTTT
clone_size: many; j_call: TRBJ1-2; v_call: TRBV10-3; d_call: TRBD1; cdr3_aa: CAIRGEPDKGQINYGYTF; cdr3_nt: TGTGCCATCAGAGGCGAACCGGATAAGGGACAGATTAACTATGGCTACACCTTC
clone_size: -; j_call: TRBJ1-1; v_call: TRBV29-1; d_call: TRBD1; cdr3_aa: CSKMGQGGTEAFF; cdr3_nt: TGCAGCAAGATGGGACAGGGGGGCACTGAAGCTTTCTTT
clone_size: once; j_call: TRBJ2-7; v_call: TRBV7-2; d_call: TRBD2; cdr3_aa: CASSSSGSLNEQYF; cdr3_nt: TGTGCCAGCAGCTCCAGCGGGAGCCTCAACGAGCAGTACTTC
clone_size: -; j_call: TRBJ2-3; v_call: TRBV2; d_call: TRBD2; cdr3_aa: CAKGRSGGTSDTQYF; cdr3_nt: TGTGCCAAGGGAAGGAGCGGGGGTACTTCAGATACGCAGTATTTT
clone_size: -; j_call: TRBJ1-2; v_call: TRBV2; d_call: -; cdr3_aa: CASSPNGANYGYTF; cdr3_nt: TGTGCCAGCTCACCAAACGGTGCTAACTATGGCTACACCTTC